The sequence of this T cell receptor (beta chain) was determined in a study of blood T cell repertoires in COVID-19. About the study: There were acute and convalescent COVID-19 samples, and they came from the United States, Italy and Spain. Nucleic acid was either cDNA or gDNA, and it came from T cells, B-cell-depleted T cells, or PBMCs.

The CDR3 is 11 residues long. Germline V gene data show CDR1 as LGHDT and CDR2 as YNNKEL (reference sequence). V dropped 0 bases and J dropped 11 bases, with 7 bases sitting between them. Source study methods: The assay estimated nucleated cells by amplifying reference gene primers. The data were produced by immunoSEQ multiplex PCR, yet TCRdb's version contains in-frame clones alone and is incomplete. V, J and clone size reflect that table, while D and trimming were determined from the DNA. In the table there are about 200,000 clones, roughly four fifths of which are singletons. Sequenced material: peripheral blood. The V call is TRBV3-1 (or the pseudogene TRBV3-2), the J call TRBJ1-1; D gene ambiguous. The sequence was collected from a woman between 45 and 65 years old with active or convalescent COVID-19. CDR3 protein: CASSQEGRAFF. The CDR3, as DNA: TGTGCCAGCAGCCAAGAGGGCAGGGCTTTCTTT.